Each of the 21 T cell receptor beta chains below was sequenced from the same sample in a study of cytomegalovirus exposure and HLA in healthy donors. A multiplex PCR was run with 60 Vbeta primers and 13 Jbeta primers. Method: immunoSEQ multiplex PCR; TCRdb's copy keeps in-frame clones and lacks some. The table includes 150,000 to 200,000 clones, approximately 71% detected once. The specimen sequenced was PBMCs. These receptors were obtained from a girl between 10 and 17 years old in good health and CMV-seronegative.

This clone came up once. The chain links TRBV5-1 to TRBJ2-5, with TRBD2 matching over 10 bases. With 3 bases clipped from V and 1 base from J, the junction kept 3 bases outside the gene matches. The CDR3 totals 15 residues. The V gene's germline CDR1 is SGHRS and CDR2 YFSETQ. In DNA form, the CDR3 reads TGCGCCAGCAGCTCCGCTAGCGGGGGCCAAGAGACCCAGTACTTC. Protein: CASSSASGGQETQYF.

This clone was found a few times. V gene TRBV9 combines with J gene TRBJ2-7; D is undetermined. CDR1 and CDR2 (germline): SGDLS, YYNGEE. V was cut by 0 bases and J by 0 bases, with 10 bases left in between. The CDR3 length is 15 residues. The CDR3 DNA reads TGTGCCAGCAGCGTAGGGATTTCGGGCTCCTACGAGCAGTACTTC. Amino acids: CASSVGISGSYEQYF.

V gene TRBV5-4 combines with J gene TRBJ1-1; 9 positions match TRBD1. This CDR3 contains 15 residues. V shed 4 bases, J shed 6 bases, and the junction held 10 bases outside the gene matches. Germline V gene data show CDR1 as SGHNT and CDR2 as YYREEE (reference sequence). CDR3 loop: CASSLLQGASAEAFF. CDR3 DNA sequence: TGTGCCAGCAGCCTATTACAGGGGGCGAGCGCTGAAGCTTTCTTT.

This clone was detected only once. The chain recombines TRBV19 with TRBJ1-5; 7 nucleotides match TRBD1. This CDR3 region has 15 residues. V lost 6 bases, J lost 2 bases, and 7 bases stayed unmatched. In germline, CDR1 is LNHDA, CDR2 SQIVND (reference sequence). CDR3 sequence reads: CASRRTGGGNQPQHF. CDR3 bases: TGTGCCAGTAGGCGGACAGGAGGAGGCAATCAGCCCCAGCATTTT.

The rearrangement links TRBV30 to TRBJ2-7; 9 bases are a match to TRBD1. The CDR3 sequence is 14 residues long. CDR1 is GTSNPN, CDR2 SVGIG, per germline (reference sequence). With 2 bases clipped from V and 2 bases from J, the junction kept 4 bases outside the gene matches. The CDR3 DNA is TGTGCCTGGAGTTCCGGGACAGGGACCTACGAGCAGTACTTC. It translates to CAWSSGTGTYEQYF.

This chain uses TRBV7-8 with TRBJ2-3; 7 positions agree with TRBD1. CDR1 is SGHVS, CDR2 FQNEAQ, per germline. The CDR3 runs to 17 residues. After removal of 6 bases from V and 0 bases from J, the junction contained 12 bases not matched to a gene. CDR3 amino acids: CASRPGTALTSTDTQYF. CDR3 DNA sequence: TGTGCCAGCAGGCCCGGGACAGCCTTAACTAGCACAGATACGCAGTATTTT. Full variable domain (remainder filled in from reference TRBV7-8 and TRBJ2-3): GAGVSQSPRYKVAKRGQDVALRCDPISGHVSLFWYQQALGQGPEFLTYFQNEAQLDKSGLPSDRFFAERPEGSVSTLKIQRTQQEDSAVYLCASRPGTALTSTDTQYFGPGTRLTVL.

The chain employs TRBV19 and TRBJ1-5; the D is unclear. Trimming pared 3 bases from V and 0 bases from J, leaving 6 bases between. The CDR3 is made up of 14 amino acids. The germline gives CDR1 LNHDA, CDR2 SQIVND (reference sequence). CDR3 loop: CASSIAVSNQPQHF. The CDR3 DNA sequence: TGTGCCAGTAGTATCGCAGTTAGCAATCAGCCCCAGCATTTT.

The rearrangement joins TRBV27 to TRBJ1-5, with TRBD1 matching 9 bases. The CDR3 spans 14 residues. V was clipped by 6 bases and J by 6 bases; unmatched bases: 6. Germline CDR1 is MNHEY and CDR2 is SMNVEV (reference sequence). This CDR3 is CASRWTGVSQPQHF. DNA for the CDR3: TGTGCCAGCAGGTGGACAGGGGTGAGTCAGCCCCAGCATTTT.

The chain uses TRBV29-1 and TRBJ2-1; TRBD1 might be the D (6 bases). The CDR3 loop spans 13 amino acids. The germline gives CDR1 SQVTM, CDR2 ANQGSEA. Trimming stripped 1 base from V and 10 bases from J, with 14 bases between. The CDR3 reads CSVEVSKQGEQFF. The CDR3 DNA reads as TGCAGCGTTGAAGTATCAAAGCAGGGGGAGCAGTTCTTC.

V is TRBV7-9 and J is TRBJ1-3; tentatively, D is TRBD1 (5 bases). Germline V lookup: CDR1 SEHNR, CDR2 FQNEAQ (reference sequence). V lost 5 bases, J lost 0 bases, and 11 bases lay in between. The CDR3 consists of 15 residues. The CDR3 nucleotides read TGTGCCAGCAGCCCGACAGCGCTCTCTGGAAACACCATATATTTT. This codes for CASSPTALSGNTIYF. The whole variable domain, filled in from reference TRBV7-9 and TRBJ1-3, reads DTGVSQNPRHKITKRGQNVTFRCDPISEHNRLYWYRQTLGQGPEFLTYFQNEAQLEKSRLLSDRFSAERPKGSFSTLEIQRTEQGDSAMYLCASSPTALSGNTIYFGEGSWLTVV.

Relative to its sample, this clone is medium-sized (0.01 to 0.1%). V gene TRBV11-2 combines with J gene TRBJ2-3, with 10 bases lining up with TRBD2. Germline CDR1 is SGHAT and CDR2 is FQNNGV. The CDR3 extends over 13 amino acids. Trimming at V came to 2 bases and at J to 8 bases, leaving 1 base not matched to a gene. CDR3 residues: CASSLLAGGTQYF. As DNA, the CDR3 is TGTGCCAGCAGCTTATTAGCGGGGGGTACGCAGTATTTT.

The chain carries TRBV30 and TRBJ1-6; D may be TRBD1 (5 bases). The CDR3 contains 23 residues. Germline V lookup: CDR1 GTSNPN, CDR2 SVGIG (reference sequence). V was trimmed by 2 bases and J by 3 bases, leaving 35 bases between them. The CDR3 reads CAWSPSPVVQGPEGMNYNSPLHF. CDR3 DNA sequence: TGTGCCTGGAGTCCATCCCCGGTGGTCCAGGGCCCGGAGGGTATGAACTATAATTCACCCCTCCACTTT.

The chain has TRBV6-5 and TRBJ2-1, with a tentative D call TRBD1 (6 bases). The ends were cut back, 1 base at V and 6 bases at J, with 7 bases in the middle. In germline, CDR1 is MNHEY, CDR2 SVGAGI. This CDR3 has 13 amino acids. CDR3 residues: CASSYLGANEQFF. DNA of the CDR3: TGTGCCAGCAGTTACTTGGGGGCCAATGAGCAGTTCTTC.

This chain links TRBV4-1 with TRBJ2-2; D is possibly TRBD1 (7 bases). Trimming removed 3 bases from V and 0 bases from J, with 17 bases in between. Germline CDR1 and CDR2: MGHRA and YSYEKL. This CDR3 contains 18 residues. CDR3 DNA sequence: TGCGCCAGCAGCCAGCGGGACAGTTCCTTCGCGAACACCGGGGAGCTGTTTTTT. Residues: CASSQRDSSFANTGELFF.

This clone was seen just once. The CDR3, as DNA: TGTGCCAGCAGGGGCCCCAGAACAGGGGATTCCTACGAGCAGTACTTC. Translated, it gives CASRGPRTGDSYEQYF. The genes are TRBV7-9 and TRBJ2-7, with 7 bases that match TRBD1. In germline, CDR1 is SEHNR, CDR2 FQNEAQ (reference sequence). The CDR3 consists of 16 residues. Trimming removed 6 bases from V and 1 base from J; junction bases left unmatched: 12.

The chain couples TRBV7-3 to TRBJ1-6; a weak D match, TRBD1 (5 bases). V gave up 4 bases and J gave up 10 bases, with 14 bases separating them. There are 14 residues in the CDR3. Germline V lookup: CDR1 SGHTA, CDR2 FQGTGA. The CDR3 here is CASSSDGGYSPLHF. CDR3 in DNA: TGTGCCAGCAGCTCCGATGGGGGGTACTCACCCCTCCACTTT.

The chain recombines TRBV2 with TRBJ2-1; the match to TRBD2 covers 10 bases. Looked up from germline, CDR1 is SNHLY and CDR2 is FYNNEI. The CDR3 loop spans 16 amino acids. V shed 6 bases and J 3 bases; nucleotides not matched to a gene: 8. The CDR3 DNA reads as TGTGCCAGCAGCAATATACTAGCGGGGCTCTACAATGAGCAGTTCTTC. Amino acids: CASSNILAGLYNEQFF.

This chain uses TRBV2 with TRBJ1-3; D not certain. The V and J ends lost 8 bases and 0 bases respectively, with 14 bases between them. CDR3 size: 15 residues. In germline, CDR1 is SNHLY, CDR2 FYNNEI. This CDR3 reads CASSPIPSSGNTIYF. CDR3 in DNA: TGTGCCAGCTCTCCGATTCCGAGCTCTGGAAACACCATATATTTT. Full variable domain (outside the CDR3, taken from reference TRBV2 and TRBJ1-3): EPEVTQTPSHQVTQMGQEVILRCVPISNHLYFYWYRQILGQKVEFLVSFYNNEISEKSEIFDDQFSVERPDGSNFTLKIRSTKLEDSAMYFCASSPIPSSGNTIYFGEGSWLTVV.

This clone was seen a handful of times. The chain recombines TRBV10-3 with TRBJ2-5, with 12 bases fitting TRBD2. The V gene's germline CDR1 is ENHRY and CDR2 SYGVKD. V gave up 8 bases and J gave up 4 bases; unmatched junction bases: 5. The length of the CDR3 is 14 residues. The CDR3 DNA sequence: TGTGCCATCGGGCTAGCGGGGGGGGGAGAGACCCAGTACTTC. Its translation is CAIGLAGGGETQYF.

V gene TRBV9 combines with J gene TRBJ2-5, with 13 bases matching TRBD2. This CDR3 has 15 amino acids. Germline loops: CDR1 SGDLS, CDR2 YYNGEE. Germline trimming cut 2 bases from V and 8 bases from J; bases unmatched to any gene: 6. The CDR3 region is CASSVTSGGLGTQYF. The DNA for the CDR3 is TGTGCCAGCAGCGTGACTAGCGGGGGGTTAGGAACCCAGTACTTC.

V and J are TRBV10-3 and TRBJ2-7; the D is unclear. Trimming pared 5 bases from V and 6 bases from J, leaving 17 bases between. The CDR3 is made up of 14 amino acids. The V gene's germline CDR1 is ENHRY and CDR2 SYGVKD. This CDR3 is CAISQLGPQAEQYF. CDR3 DNA: TGTGCCATCAGTCAATTAGGCCCCCAGGCCGAGCAGTACTTC.